The source of this TCR beta chain is a study of blood T cells in healthy people across ages. The second PCR ran roughly 7 to 11 cycles with a sample-barcoded 5' primer and J-beta primers. TCRdb reprocessed the 5' RACE reads via MiXCR and lists one record per CDR3 protein. Counted here are 760,000 or so distinct CDR3 sequences, approximately 25% occurring once; the ten biggest clones make up roughly 9%. The J segment lost 7 bases and the V segment lost 8 bases, leaving 8 bases of the junction unmatched. This CDR3 comprises 14 residues. Broader study findings: The recorded TCR beta diversity per million T cells decreased in a roughly linear manner with age. Unsorted PBMCs blocked a conclusive comparison of naive and antigen-experienced cells. Long-lived donors had more naive CD4+ cells and higher diversity than aged donors.

This clonotype was detected only a few times. Its antigen is undetermined. These records were also assigned to another study, of T cells of mothers and their children.

J is TRBJ2-2 and V is TRBV12-3 or TRBV12-4, with 9 bases that match TRBD2. Sequences were obtained from blood. This clonotype was obtained from a boy aged 5-17 years in good health. CDR3: CASVGSGRGGELFF. Written as DNA, the CDR3 is TGTGCCAGCGTAGGTAGCGGGAGAGGCGGGGAGCTGTTTTTT.